A single sample is the source of the 3 T cell receptor beta chains below, sequenced in a study of T-cell reconstitution after alpha-beta-depleted transplantation in children. For TCRbeta, the library was prepared with unique molecular identifiers. TCRdb re-called the PCR reads through MiXCR, storing one row per CDR3 protein. The sample has about 830,000 distinct CDR3 sequences; roughly 15% are singletons. Here the sequenced sample was PBMCs, mostly from graft donor cells, taken 360 days after TCRalphabeta/CD19-depleted stem cell transplant. The receptor set was obtained from a male patient between 5 and 17 years old who had a stem cell transplant for acute lymphoblastic leukemia, so the T cells may come from the graft donor.

The J gene is TRBJ2-1, the V gene TRBV7-9; D not resolved. The CDR3 is 10 residues long. The V and J ends lost 5 bases and 9 bases respectively, with 5 bases between them. Germline V gene lookup returns CDR1 SEHNR and CDR2 FQNEAQ (reference sequence). The CDR3 sequence is CASSNVEQFF. Written as DNA, the CDR3 is TGTGCCAGCAGCAATGTTGAGCAGTTCTTC.

This clonotype was seen ten or more times. The rearrangement uses TRBV12-3 or TRBV12-4 and TRBJ2-7, with D possibly being TRBD1 (5 bases). This CDR3 has 15 amino acids. V shed 6 bases and J shed 4 bases, with 19 bases lying between them. The CDR3 DNA sequence: TGTGCCAGCAGCCGAATGGGTCAGGGCTTTTACGAGCAGTACTTC. Amino acids: CASSRMGQGFYEQYF.

This clonotype has a handful of counts. The CDR3 coding sequence is TGCAGTGCCCTGCAAACTAGCGATGAGCAGTTCTTC. This encodes CSALQTSDEQFF. This chain uses TRBV20-1 with TRBJ2-1, with 7 positions matching TRBD2. CDR1 is DFQATT and CDR2 is SNEGSKA in the germline V gene (reference sequence). The CDR3 extends over 12 amino acids. V dropped 6 bases and J dropped 8; count of bases not matched to a gene: 7.